These T cell receptor beta chains were read from a single sample in a study of shared clonotypes between healthy human individuals. Clones were read by immunoSEQ multiplex PCR, and TCRdb kept only the in-frame ones, dropping some. The repertoire has 400,000 to 600,000 clones, approximately 94% of them found once; the top ten carry about 0.06%. The sample consisted of naive CD4+ T cells sorted from blood. The receptors stem from a woman in her twenties or thirties in good health. Both conserved end residues are part of each CDR3. Fields, in order: D gene, V gene, clone size, J gene, CDR3 protein, CDR3 DNA. D genes are given only for firm matches. Not every row has a clone size; where given, it reads once, few, many or a size class.

D: NA; V: TRBV5-1; size: NA; J: TRBJ2-7; CDR3: CASSLVWDKTYEQYF; DNA: TGCGCCAGCAGCTTAGTGTGGGACAAGACCTACGAGCAGTACTTC
D: TRBD2; V: TRBV29-1; size: NA; J: TRBJ2-1; CDR3: CSVAREGNEQFF; DNA: TGCAGCGTTGCGCGGGAGGGGAATGAGCAGTTCTTC
D: TRBD2; V: TRBV2; size: NA; J: TRBJ2-5; CDR3: CASSESGGRETQYF; DNA: TGTGCCAGCAGTGAATCGGGAGGGCGAGAGACCCAGTACTTC
D: NA; V: TRBV21-1; size: once; J: TRBJ2-6; CDR3: CASSKVGASGANVLTF; DNA: TGTGCCAGCAGCAAAGTTGGAGCCTCTGGGGCCAACGTCCTGACTTTC
D: TRBD2; V: TRBV7-7; size: NA; J: TRBJ2-3; CDR3: CASSLGLAGGADTQYF; DNA: TGTGCCAGCAGCTTAGGGCTAGCGGGAGGTGCGGATACGCAGTATTTT
D: TRBD2; V: TRBV5-4; size: NA; J: TRBJ2-2; CDR3: CASSSGLAGVDTGELFF; DNA: TGTGCCAGCAGCTCGGGACTAGCGGGAGTTGACACCGGGGAGCTGTTTTTT
D: NA; V: TRBV30; size: NA; J: TRBJ1-3; CDR3: CACSSLSGNTIYF; DNA: TGTGCCTGTAGTAGTCTCTCTGGAAACACCATATATTTT
D: NA; V: TRBV10-2; size: NA; J: TRBJ1-3; CDR3: CASSESLWQGGNTIYF; DNA: TGCGCCAGCAGTGAGTCGTTGTGGCAGGGAGGAAACACCATATATTTT
D: TRBD1; V: TRBV27; size: NA; J: TRBJ1-3; CDR3: CASRPTGVGNTIYF; DNA: TGTGCCAGCAGGCCCACAGGGGTCGGAAACACCATATATTTT
D: TRBD2; V: TRBV6-6; size: NA; J: TRBJ2-2; CDR3: CASNQRDNTGELFF; DNA: TGTGCCAGCAATCAGCGGGACAACACCGGGGAGCTGTTTTTT
D: NA; V: TRBV5-4; size: NA; J: TRBJ1-1; CDR3: CASSLRDRNTEAFF; DNA: TGTGCCAGCAGCTTAAGAGACAGAAACACTGAAGCTTTCTTT
D: TRBD1; V: TRBV5-4; size: once; J: TRBJ1-2; CDR3: CASSLERGPPGSAGYTF; DNA: TGTGCCAGCAGCTTGGAAAGGGGGCCCCCCGGGTCTGCGGGCTACACCTTC
D: NA; V: TRBV23-1; size: NA; J: TRBJ2-7; CDR3: CASSGVISEQYF; DNA: TGCGCCAGCAGCGGTGTGATTTCAGAGCAGTACTTC
D: TRBD1; V: TRBV7-9; size: NA; J: TRBJ1-1; CDR3: CASSLGGDSREAFF; DNA: TGTGCCAGCAGCTTAGGAGGGGACAGCCGAGAAGCTTTCTTT
D: NA; V: TRBV27; size: NA; J: TRBJ1-1; CDR3: CASSPGRVQLTEAFF; DNA: TGTGCCAGCAGCCCAGGCCGGGTACAGCTCACTGAAGCTTTCTTT
D: TRBD2; V: TRBV2; size: NA; J: TRBJ2-1; CDR3: CASSERVAGGLREQFF; DNA: TGTGCCAGCAGTGAGAGGGTAGCGGGAGGTTTGCGGGAGCAGTTCTTC
D: NA; V: TRBV13; size: NA; J: TRBJ2-3; CDR3: CASSSRATQYF; DNA: TGTGCCAGCAGCTCCCGGGCAACGCAGTATTTT